This TCR beta chain came from a study of T-cell reconstitution after alpha-beta-depleted transplantation in children. A TCRbeta library incorporating unique molecular identifiers was prepared. TCRdb independently ran MiXCR on the PCR reads; one entry per CDR3 protein. The table shows around 500,000 distinct CDR3 sequences, with around 12% occurring only once. This clonotype was counted between two and nine times. From germline, CDR1 is SSHAT and CDR2 FNYEAQ (reference sequence). This CDR3 region has 14 residues. This clonotype was obtained from a human donor who donated a stem cell graft to a child with combined immunodeficiency. The chain has TRBV7-7 and TRBJ2-5; tentatively, D is TRBD2 (6 bases). Here the sequenced sample was PBMCs from the stem cell graft donor, taken from the stem cell graft. The chain's CDR3 is CAIALLKREETQYF. CDR3 nucleotides: TGTGCTATCGCTCTGCTGAAACGGGAGGAGACCCAGTACTTC.